This TCR beta chain stems from a study of CD8+ T cells in alopecia areata (dated by TCRdb to about 2018). About the investigation overall: The treated patients, all with moderate-to-severe alopecia areata, were enrolled in an open-label pilot trial of oral tofacitinib given at 5 to 10 mg twice daily. Patients received tofacitinib for 6 to 18 months and were then followed off drug for 6 months to check for delayed response and recurrence. In both human patients and the C3H/HeJ mouse model, the study applied high-throughput TCRbeta sequencing to look at T cell clonal expansion in alopecia areata. On the human side, TCRbeta sequencing was run on scalp tissue and on sorted CD4+ and CD8+ peripheral blood T cells from healthy controls and from alopecia areata patients with either patchy or totalis/universalis disease. Biopsies were taken from tofacitinib-treated patients at baseline and at 4 and 24 weeks of treatment, and a later scalp biopsy was taken in several of the tofacitinib-treated patients. Scalp clonality was compared among normal scalp (n=4), patchy alopecia areata scalp (n=8), and alopecia totalis/universalis scalp (n=8). RNA came from the PAXgene miRNA kit for fixed scalp, the miRNeasy kit for PBMCs, and the RNeasy kit for mouse skin. TCRbeta CDR3 regions were amplified by immunoSEQ multiplex PCR using 35 Vbeta forward and 13 Jbeta reverse primers. Beyond this particular receptor, the publication reports: Compared with normal scalp, lesional scalp had higher clonality and more expanded CD8+ clones, particularly in alopecia totalis/universalis, a pattern that suggests antigenic drive. Unlike mouse skin, where gammadelta T cells dominate, normal human skin contains resident alphabeta T cells that get sequenced too, which complicates analysis of the scalp TCR repertoire. Shared TCR sequences between patients were less evident than in mice, which may be partly attributable to HLA diversity in the patient population.

Receptor amplification or capture employed the immunoSEQ multiplex PCR assay. RNA was extracted from all samples and reverse transcribed into cDNA as template for TCR sequencing. SuperScript III was used to make first-strand cDNA, primed with a 2:1 mix of oligo-dT and random hexamers. A synthetic immune receptor repertoire was used to assess amplification bias, and residual bias was removed computationally. The study's processing was this. Raw reads were preprocessed to remove errors, and CDR3 was defined by IMGT conventions from the conserved cysteine to phenylalanine. Clonality was calculated as 1 minus Shannon entropy normalized by log2 of the number of productive unique TCRs. Whether scalp clones were CD4 or CD8 was inferred by matching scalp TCRbeta sequences against CD4 and CD8 repertoires sorted from blood. TCRdb's version of the immuneACCESS table is confined to in-frame rearrangements and falls short of the full clone set. An unresolved V gene accounts for under half of the shortfall where checked; the remainder is of unknown origin. The V and J calls and the clone size are those of that table, but D and trimming were determined from the DNA. The sample table records roughly 13,000 clones; over 55% of these occur just once. The ten largest clones add up to about a tenth of the sample.

CDR1 LGHNT and CDR2 FRNRAP were looked up in the germline V gene. Trimming takes 7 bases from V and 3 bases from J, and the germline ends sit 9 bases apart. CDR3 length: 13 amino acids, cysteine to phenylalanine. Of the read, only the CDR3 DNA is kept; its 39 bases are in frame from base 1. The intended sense of this specimen's time point label: baseline before oral tofacitinib. Peripheral blood and lesional scalp punch biopsies were obtained from patients with alopecia areata. Human scalp biopsies were fixed immediately in PAXgene tissue containers. Comments on this clone: The antigen this receptor binds is unknown. Nothing much larger sits one base from this clone, and base qualities are not available.

The chain is assembled from TRBV12-5 and TRBJ2-2; a weak D assignment points to TRBD1 (6 bases agree). Source: skin, taken at week 0. The sequence came from a human donor with alopecia areata. The nucleotide sequence is TGTGCTAGTGTCGGACAGTACACCGGGGAGCTGTTTTTT. It codes for CASVGQYTGELFF. With all but the CDR3 taken from the reference TRBV12-5 and TRBJ2-2 genes, the full variable domain is: DARVTQTPRHKVTEMGQEVTMRCQPILGHNTVFWYRQTMMQGLELLAYFRNRAPLDDSGMPKDRFSAEMPDATLATLKIQPSEPRDSAVYFCASVGQYTGELFFGEGSRLTVL.